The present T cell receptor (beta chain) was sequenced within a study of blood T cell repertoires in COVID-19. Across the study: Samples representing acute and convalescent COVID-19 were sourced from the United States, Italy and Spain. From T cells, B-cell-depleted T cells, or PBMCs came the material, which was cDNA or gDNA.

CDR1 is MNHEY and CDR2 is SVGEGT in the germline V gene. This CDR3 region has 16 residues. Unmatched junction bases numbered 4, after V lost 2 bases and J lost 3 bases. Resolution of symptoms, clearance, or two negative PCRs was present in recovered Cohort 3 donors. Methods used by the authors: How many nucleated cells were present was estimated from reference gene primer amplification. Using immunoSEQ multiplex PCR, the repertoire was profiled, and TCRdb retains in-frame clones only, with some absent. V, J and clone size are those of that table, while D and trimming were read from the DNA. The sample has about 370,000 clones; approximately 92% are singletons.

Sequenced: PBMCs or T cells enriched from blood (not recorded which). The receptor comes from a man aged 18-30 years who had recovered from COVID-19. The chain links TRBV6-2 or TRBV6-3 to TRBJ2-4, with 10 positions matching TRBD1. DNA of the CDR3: TGTGCCAGCAGTTACGGGGGACAGGGGAGCAAAAACATTCAGTACTTC. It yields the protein CASSYGGQGSKNIQYF.